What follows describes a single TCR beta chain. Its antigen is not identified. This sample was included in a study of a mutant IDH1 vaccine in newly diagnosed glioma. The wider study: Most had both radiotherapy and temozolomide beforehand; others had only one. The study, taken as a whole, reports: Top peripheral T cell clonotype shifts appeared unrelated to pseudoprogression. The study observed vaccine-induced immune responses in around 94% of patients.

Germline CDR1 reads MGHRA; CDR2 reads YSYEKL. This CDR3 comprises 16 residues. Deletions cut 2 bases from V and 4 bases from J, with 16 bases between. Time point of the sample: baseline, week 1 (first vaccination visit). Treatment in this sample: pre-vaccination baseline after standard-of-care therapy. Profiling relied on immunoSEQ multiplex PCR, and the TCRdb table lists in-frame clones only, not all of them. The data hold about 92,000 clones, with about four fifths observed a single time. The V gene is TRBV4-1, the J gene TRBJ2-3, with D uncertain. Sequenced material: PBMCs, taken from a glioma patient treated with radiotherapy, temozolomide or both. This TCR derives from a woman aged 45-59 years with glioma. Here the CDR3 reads CASSQPLRDGADTQYF. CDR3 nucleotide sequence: TGCGCCAGCAGCCAACCTCTTAGGGATGGGGCAGATACGCAGTATTTT.